This TCR beta chain was sequenced for a study of T-cell reconstitution after alpha-beta-depleted transplantation in children. The CDR3 loop spans 13 amino acids. V lost 5 bases, J lost 4 bases, and 12 bases lay in between. Germline V lookup: CDR1 ENHRY, CDR2 SYGVKD. Preparing the TCRbeta library involved the use of unique molecular identifiers. TCRdb re-derived calls from the PCR reads in MiXCR, one entry per CDR3 protein. The table includes 150,000 to 250,000 distinct CDR3 sequences, 13% to 15% detected once. Note on this clonotype: A clone one base away is much larger, so this may be a read error.

The source material was PBMCs from the stem cell graft donor, sampled from the stem cell graft. This clonotype originated in a human donor who donated a stem cell graft to a child with acute lymphoblastic leukemia. V usage is TRBV10-3 and J usage is TRBJ2-7; D uncertain. The CDR3 sequence is CAISLIGAYEQYF. Written as DNA, the CDR3 is TGTGCCATCAGTTTAATAGGAGCGTACGAGCAGTACTTC.